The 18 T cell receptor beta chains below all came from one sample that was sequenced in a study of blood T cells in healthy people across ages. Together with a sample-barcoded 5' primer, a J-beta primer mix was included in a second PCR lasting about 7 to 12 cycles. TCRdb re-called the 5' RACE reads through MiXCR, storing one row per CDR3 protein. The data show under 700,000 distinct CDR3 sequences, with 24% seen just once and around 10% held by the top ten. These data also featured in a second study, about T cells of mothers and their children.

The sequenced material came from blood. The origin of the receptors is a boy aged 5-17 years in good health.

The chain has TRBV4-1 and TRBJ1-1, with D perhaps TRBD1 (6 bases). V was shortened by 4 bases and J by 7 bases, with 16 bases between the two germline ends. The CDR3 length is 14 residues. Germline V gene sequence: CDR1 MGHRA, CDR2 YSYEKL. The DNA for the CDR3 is TGCGCCAGCAGCCTACGAAGGGGGGACGTTGAAGCTTTCTTT. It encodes CASSLRRGDVEAFF.

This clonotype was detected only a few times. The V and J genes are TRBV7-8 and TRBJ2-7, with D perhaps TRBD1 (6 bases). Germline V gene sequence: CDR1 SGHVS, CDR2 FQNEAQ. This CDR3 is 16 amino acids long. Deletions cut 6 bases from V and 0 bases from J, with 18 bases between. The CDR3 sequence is CASRDDRSFYSYEQYF. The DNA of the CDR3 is TGTGCCAGCAGAGACGACAGGTCCTTTTACTCCTACGAGCAGTACTTC.

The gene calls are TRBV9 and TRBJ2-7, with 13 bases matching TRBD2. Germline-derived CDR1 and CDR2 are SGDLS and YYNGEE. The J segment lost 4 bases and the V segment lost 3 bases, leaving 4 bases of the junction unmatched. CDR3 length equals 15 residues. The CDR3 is CASSALAGGRYEQYF. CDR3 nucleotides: TGTGCCAGCAGCGCACTAGCGGGAGGGAGGTACGAGCAGTACTTC.

The CDR3 DNA reads as TGTGCCAGCAGCTGGACGGGACTAGCGGTCCTGTCGGATACGCAGTATTTT. Translating gives CASSWTGLAVLSDTQYF. This chain joins TRBV5-4 and TRBJ2-3; the match to TRBD2 covers 11 bases. The germline CDR1 and CDR2 sequences are SGHNT and YYREEE (reference sequence). Losses at the gene ends were 3 bases for V and 6 bases for J; bases not matched to a gene: 12. The length of the CDR3 is 17 residues.

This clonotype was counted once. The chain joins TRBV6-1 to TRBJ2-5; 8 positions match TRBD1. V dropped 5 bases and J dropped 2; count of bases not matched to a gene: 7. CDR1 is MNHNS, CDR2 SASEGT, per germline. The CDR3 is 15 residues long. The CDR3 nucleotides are TGTGCCAGCAGTAAAGGACAGGGCCTGCAAGAGACCCAGTACTTC. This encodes CASSKGQGLQETQYF.

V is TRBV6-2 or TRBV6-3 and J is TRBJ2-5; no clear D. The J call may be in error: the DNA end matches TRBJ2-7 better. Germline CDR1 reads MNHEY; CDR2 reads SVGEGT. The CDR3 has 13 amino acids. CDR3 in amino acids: CASSPIGRYEQYF. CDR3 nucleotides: TGTGCCAGCAGTCCCATCGGACGATACGAGCAGTACTTC.

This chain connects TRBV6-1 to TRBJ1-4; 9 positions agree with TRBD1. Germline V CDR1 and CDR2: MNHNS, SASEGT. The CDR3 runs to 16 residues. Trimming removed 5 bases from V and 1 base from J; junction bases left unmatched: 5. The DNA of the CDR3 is TGTGCCAGCAGTCAACAGGACAGGGGAACTAATGAAAAACTGTTTTTT. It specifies CASSQQDRGTNEKLFF.

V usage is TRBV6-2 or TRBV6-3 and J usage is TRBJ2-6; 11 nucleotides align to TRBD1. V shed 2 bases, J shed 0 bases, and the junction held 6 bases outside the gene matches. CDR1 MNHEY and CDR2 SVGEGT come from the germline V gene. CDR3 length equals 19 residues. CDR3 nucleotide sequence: TGTGCCAGCAGTTACCGGCCGGGACAGGGGGACTCTGGGGCCAACGTCCTGACTTTC. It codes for CASSYRPGQGDSGANVLTF.

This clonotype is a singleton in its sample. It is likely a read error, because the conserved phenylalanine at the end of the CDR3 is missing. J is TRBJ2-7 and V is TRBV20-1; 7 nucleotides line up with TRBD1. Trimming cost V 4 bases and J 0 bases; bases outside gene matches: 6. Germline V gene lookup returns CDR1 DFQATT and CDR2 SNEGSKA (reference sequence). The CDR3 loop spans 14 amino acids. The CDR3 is CSAMDRDSSYEQYL. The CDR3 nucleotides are TGCAGTGCTATGGACCGGGACAGCTCCTACGAGCAGTACTTG.

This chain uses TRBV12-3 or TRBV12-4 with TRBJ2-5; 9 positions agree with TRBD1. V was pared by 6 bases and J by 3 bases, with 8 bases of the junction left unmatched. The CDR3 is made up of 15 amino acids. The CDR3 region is CASRGGTGSEETQYF. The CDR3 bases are TGTGCCAGCAGGGGAGGGACAGGGTCTGAAGAGACCCAGTACTTC.

The CDR3 DNA reads TGTGCCAGCGCGGGGCTAGCGGGGTTGAGCTCCTACAATGAGCAGTTCTTC. Its translation is CASAGLAGLSSYNEQFF. The chain recombines TRBV13 with TRBJ2-1; 9 bases match TRBD2. This CDR3 is 17 amino acids long. V gave up 8 bases and J gave up 0 bases; unmatched junction bases: 11. Germline CDR1 PRHDT, CDR2 FYEKMQ (reference sequence). Variable domain in full (rest from reference TRBV13 and TRBJ2-1): AAGVIQSPRHLIKEKRETATLKCYPIPRHDTVYWYQQGPGQDPQFLISFYEKMQSDKGSIPDRFSAQQFSDYHSELNMSSLELGDSALYFCASAGLAGLSSYNEQFFGPGTRLTVL.

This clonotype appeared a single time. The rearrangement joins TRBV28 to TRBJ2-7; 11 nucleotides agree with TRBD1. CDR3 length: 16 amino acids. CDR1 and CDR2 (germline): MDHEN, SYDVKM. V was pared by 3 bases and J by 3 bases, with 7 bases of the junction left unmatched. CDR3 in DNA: TGTGCCAGCAGTTTTTTAGGGGACAGGGGGAGCTACGAGCAGTACTTC. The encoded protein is CASSFLGDRGSYEQYF.

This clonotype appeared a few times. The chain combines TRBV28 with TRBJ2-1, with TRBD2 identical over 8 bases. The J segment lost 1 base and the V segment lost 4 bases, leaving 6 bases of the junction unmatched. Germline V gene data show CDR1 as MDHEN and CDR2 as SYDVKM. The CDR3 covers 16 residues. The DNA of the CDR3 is TGTGCCAGCAGTTCTCCATCGGGGGGGTCCTACAATGAGCAGTTCTTC. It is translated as CASSSPSGGSYNEQFF. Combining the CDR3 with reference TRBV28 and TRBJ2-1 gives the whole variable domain DVKVTQSSRYLVKRTGEKVFLECVQDMDHENMFWYRQDPGLGLRLIYFSYDVKMKEKGDIPEGYSVSREKKERFSLILESASTNQTSMYLCASSSPSGGSYNEQFFGPGTRLTVL.

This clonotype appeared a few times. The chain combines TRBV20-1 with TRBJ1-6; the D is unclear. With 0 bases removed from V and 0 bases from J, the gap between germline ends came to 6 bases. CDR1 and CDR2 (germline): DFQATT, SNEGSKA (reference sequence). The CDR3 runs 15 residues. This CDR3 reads CSARDQRSYNSPLHF. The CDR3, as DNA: TGCAGTGCTAGAGATCAACGCTCCTATAATTCACCCCTCCACTTT.

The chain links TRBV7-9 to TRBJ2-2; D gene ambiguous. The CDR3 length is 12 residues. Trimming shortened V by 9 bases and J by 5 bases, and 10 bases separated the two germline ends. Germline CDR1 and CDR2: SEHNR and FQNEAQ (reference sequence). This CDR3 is CARPRRTGELFF. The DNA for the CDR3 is TGTGCCAGGCCTAGAAGGACCGGGGAGCTGTTTTTT. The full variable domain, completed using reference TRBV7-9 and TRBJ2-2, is DTGVSQNPRHKITKRGQNVTFRCDPISEHNRLYWYRQTLGQGPEFLTYFQNEAQLEKSRLLSDRFSAERPKGSFSTLEIQRTEQGDSAMYLCARPRRTGELFFGEGSRLTVL.

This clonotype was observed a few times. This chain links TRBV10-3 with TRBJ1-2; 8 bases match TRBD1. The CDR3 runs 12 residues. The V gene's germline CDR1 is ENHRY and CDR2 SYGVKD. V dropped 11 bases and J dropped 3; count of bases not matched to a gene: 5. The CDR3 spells CAVQDRDYGYTF. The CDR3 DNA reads TGTGCCGTCCAGGACAGGGACTATGGCTACACCTTC.

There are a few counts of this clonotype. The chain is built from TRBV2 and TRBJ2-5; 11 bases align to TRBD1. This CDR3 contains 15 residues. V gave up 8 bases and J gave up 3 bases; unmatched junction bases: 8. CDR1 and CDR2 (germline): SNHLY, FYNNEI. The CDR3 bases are TGTGCCAGCGGGCCGGACAGGGGGCTTGAAGAGACCCAGTACTTC. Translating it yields CASGPDRGLEETQYF.

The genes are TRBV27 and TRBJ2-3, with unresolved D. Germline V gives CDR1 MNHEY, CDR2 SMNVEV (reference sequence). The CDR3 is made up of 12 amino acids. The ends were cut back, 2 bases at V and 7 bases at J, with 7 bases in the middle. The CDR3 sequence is CASSLIGYTQYF. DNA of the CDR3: TGTGCCAGCAGTTTAATCGGATATACGCAGTATTTT.